This T cell receptor beta chain is from a study of shared T cell receptors in the human thymus. CDR3 length: 14 amino acids. CDR1 and CDR2 from the germline V gene are SGHTA and FQGNSA. Trimming removed 5 bases from V and 7 bases from J; junction bases left unmatched: 11. Measured with immunoSEQ multiplex PCR; TCRdb has only the in-frame clones, and not every one. The sample yields more than 550,000 clones, 70% to 90% seen once. This clone was found a few times. This sample also belongs to another study, concerning human thymus T cells. From that second work: The donors were infants in Finland with congenital heart defects, otherwise immunologically healthy. In corrective heart surgery, resections were taken, and these provided the thymus tissue. Thymic and blood repertoires appeared to carry a bias in their V and J gene usage. Related work found strong thymic repertoire overlap between unrelated individuals.

The clonotype comes from a girl in the first two years of life with a congenital heart defect. The sequencing sample was made of thymocytes. The chain employs TRBV7-2 and TRBJ2-7; 7 bases are a match to TRBD1. CDR3 sequence (DNA): TGTGCCAGCAGCCACGGGACAGAAGAGAAAGAGCAGTACTTC. It specifies CASSHGTEEKEQYF. The variable domain in full, with the rest retrieved from reference TRBV7-2 and TRBJ2-7, is GAGVSQSPSNKVTEKGKDVELRCDPISGHTALYWYRQSLGQGLEFLIYFQGNSAPDKSGLPSDRFSAERTGGSVSTLTIQRTQQEDSAVYLCASSHGTEEKEQYFGPGTRLTVT.